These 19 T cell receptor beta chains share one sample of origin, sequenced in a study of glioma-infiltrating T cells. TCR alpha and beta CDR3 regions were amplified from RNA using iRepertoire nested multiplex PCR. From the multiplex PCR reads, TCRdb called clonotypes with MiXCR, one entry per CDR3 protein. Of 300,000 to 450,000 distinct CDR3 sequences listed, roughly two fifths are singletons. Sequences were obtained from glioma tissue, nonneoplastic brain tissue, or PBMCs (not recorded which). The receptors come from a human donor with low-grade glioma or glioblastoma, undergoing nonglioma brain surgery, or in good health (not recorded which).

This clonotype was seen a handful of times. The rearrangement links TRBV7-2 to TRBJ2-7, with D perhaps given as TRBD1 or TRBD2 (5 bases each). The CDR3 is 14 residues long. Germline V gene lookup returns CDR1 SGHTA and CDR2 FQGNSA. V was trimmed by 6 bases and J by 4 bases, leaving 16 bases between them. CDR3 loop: CASSISGTEYEQYF. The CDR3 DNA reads TGTGCCAGCAGTATATCCGGGACCGAATACGAGCAGTACTTC.

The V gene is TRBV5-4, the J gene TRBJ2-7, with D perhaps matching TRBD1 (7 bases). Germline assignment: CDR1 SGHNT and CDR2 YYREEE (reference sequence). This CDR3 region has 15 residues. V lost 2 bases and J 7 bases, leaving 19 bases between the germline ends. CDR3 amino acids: CASSFRQGGGNEQYF. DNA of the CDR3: TGTGCCAGCAGCTTTCGACAGGGAGGTGGGAATGAGCAGTACTTC.

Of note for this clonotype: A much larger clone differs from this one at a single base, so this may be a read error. CDR3 coding DNA: TGTGCCAGCAGTGAAATGGAGACAGGGATACAATACGAGCAGTACTTC. Protein sequence: CASSEMETGIQYEQYF. This chain joins TRBV6-1 and TRBJ2-7; 7 nucleotides align to TRBD1. With V trimmed by 2 bases and J by 4 bases, 11 bases remained unmatched. Per germline, CDR1 MNHNS and CDR2 SASEGT. The CDR3 loop spans 16 amino acids.

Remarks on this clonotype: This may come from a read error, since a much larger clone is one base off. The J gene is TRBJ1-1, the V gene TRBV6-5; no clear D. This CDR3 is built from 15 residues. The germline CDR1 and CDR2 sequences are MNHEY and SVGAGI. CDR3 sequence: CASTVVGFMNTEALF. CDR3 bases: TGTGCCAGCACCGTCGTAGGGTTCATGAACACTGAAGCTCTCTTT.

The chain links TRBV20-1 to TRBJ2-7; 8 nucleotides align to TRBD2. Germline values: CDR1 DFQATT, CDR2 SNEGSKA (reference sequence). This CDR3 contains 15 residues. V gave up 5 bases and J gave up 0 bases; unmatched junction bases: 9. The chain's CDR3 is CSAPGASGSSYEQYF. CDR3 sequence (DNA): TGCAGTGCTCCCGGTGCCAGCGGGAGCTCCTACGAGCAGTACTTC.

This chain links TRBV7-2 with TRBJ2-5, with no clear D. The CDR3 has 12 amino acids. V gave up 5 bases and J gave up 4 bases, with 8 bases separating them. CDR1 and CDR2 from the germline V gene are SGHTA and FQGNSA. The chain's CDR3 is CASSPTPETQYF. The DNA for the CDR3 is TGTGCCAGCAGCCCAACCCCAGAGACCCAGTACTTC.

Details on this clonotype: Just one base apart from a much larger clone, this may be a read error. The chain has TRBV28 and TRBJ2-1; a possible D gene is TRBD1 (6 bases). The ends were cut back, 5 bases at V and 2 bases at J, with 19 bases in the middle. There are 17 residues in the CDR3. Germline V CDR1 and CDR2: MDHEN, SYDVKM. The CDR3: CASSPRSLGQTYNEQFF. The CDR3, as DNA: TGTGCCAGCAGTCCCCGTTCCTTGGGACAAACCTACAATGAGCAGTTCTTC.

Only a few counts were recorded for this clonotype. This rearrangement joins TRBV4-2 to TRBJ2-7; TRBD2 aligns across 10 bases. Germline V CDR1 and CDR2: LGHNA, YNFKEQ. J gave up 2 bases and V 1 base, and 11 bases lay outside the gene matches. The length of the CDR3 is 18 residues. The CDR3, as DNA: TGTGCCAGCAGCCAAGTTGGGCTAGCGGGAGCCTCGACCTACGAGCAGTACTTC. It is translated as CASSQVGLAGASTYEQYF.

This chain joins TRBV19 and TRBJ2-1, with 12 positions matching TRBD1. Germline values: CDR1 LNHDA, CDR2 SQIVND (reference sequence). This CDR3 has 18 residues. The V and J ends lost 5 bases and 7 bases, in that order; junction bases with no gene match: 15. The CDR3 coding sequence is TGTGCCAGTAGTGCGGTTTCTCCGGGACAGGGGGCTGGGAATGAGCAGTTCTTC. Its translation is CASSAVSPGQGAGNEQFF.

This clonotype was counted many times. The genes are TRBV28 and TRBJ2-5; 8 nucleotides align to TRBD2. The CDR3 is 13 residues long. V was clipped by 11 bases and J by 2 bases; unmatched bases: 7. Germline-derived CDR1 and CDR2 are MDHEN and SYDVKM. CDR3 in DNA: TGTGCCTCCAACCGGGGGGGACAAGAGACCCAGTACTTC. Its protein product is CASNRGGQETQYF.

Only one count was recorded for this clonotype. CDR3 sequence reads: CASSGKDRAPYEQYF. The CDR3 region has the DNA TGTGCCAGCAGTGGCAAGGACAGGGCGCCCTACGAGCAGTACTTC. The rearrangement joins TRBV2 to TRBJ2-7, with 8 bases that match TRBD1. This CDR3 has 15 amino acids. The junction had 7 bases not matched to a gene; V was cut back by 4 bases and J by 2 bases. Germline CDR1 is SNHLY and CDR2 is FYNNEI. Complete variable domain (other parts from reference TRBV2 and TRBJ2-7): EPEVTQTPSHQVTQMGQEVILRCVPISNHLYFYWYRQILGQKVEFLVSFYNNEISEKSEIFDDQFSVERPDGSNFTLKIRSTKLEDSAMYFCASSGKDRAPYEQYFGPGTRLTVT.

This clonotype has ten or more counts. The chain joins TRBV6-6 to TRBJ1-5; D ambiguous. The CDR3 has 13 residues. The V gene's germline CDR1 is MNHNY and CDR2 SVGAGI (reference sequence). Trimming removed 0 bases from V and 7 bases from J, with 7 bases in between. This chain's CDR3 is CASSYSTSQPQHF. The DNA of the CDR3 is TGTGCCAGCAGTTACTCGACCTCCCAGCCCCAGCATTTT.

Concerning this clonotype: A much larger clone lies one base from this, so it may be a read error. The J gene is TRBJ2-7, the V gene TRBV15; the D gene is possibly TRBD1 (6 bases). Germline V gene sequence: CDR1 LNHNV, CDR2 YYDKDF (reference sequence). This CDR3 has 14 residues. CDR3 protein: CATSGQLGGYEKYF. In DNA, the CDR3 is TGTGCCACCAGCGGACAGCTTGGGGGATACGAGAAGTACTTC. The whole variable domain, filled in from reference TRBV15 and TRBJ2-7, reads DAMVIQNPRYQVTQFGKPVTLSCSQTLNHNVMYWYQQKSSQAPKLLFHYYDKDFNNEADTPDNFQSRRPNTSFCFLDIRSPGLGDTAMYLCATSGQLGGYEKYFGPGTRLTVT.

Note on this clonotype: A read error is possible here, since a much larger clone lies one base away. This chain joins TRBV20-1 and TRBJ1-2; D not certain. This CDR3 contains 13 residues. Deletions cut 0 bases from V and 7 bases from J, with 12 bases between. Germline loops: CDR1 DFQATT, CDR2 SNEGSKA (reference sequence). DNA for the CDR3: TGCAGTGCTAGAGATGGAGAGGGTGTTGGCTACACCTTC. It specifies CSARDGEGVGYTF.

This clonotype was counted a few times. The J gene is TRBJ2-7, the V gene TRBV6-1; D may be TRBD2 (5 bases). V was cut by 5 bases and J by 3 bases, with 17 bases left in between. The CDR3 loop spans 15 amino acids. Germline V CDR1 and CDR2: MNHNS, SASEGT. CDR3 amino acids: CASSLEWGANYEQYF. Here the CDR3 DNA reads TGTGCCAGCAGTCTGGAGTGGGGAGCGAACTACGAGCAGTACTTC.

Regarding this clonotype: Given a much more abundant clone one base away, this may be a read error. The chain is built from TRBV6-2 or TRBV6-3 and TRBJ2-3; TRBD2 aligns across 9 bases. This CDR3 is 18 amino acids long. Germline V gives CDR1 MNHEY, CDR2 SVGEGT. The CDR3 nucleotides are TGTGCCAGCAGTTACCCCACTCAAGCGGGGGGTTTCACAGATACGCAGTGTTTT. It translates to CASSYPTQAGGFTDTQCF.

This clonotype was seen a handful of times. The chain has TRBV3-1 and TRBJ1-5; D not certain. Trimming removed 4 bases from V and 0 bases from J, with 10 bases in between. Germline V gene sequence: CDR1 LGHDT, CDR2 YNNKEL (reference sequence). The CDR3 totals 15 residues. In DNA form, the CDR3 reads TGTGCCAGCAGCCCGGGAGCAAATAGCAATCAGCCCCAGCATTTT. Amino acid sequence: CASSPGANSNQPQHF.

The DNA of the CDR3 is TGTGCCAGTACGGGGCTCTCCTACGAGCAGTACTTC. It yields the protein CASTGLSYEQYF. This chain links TRBV19 with TRBJ2-7; D is perhaps TRBD1 or TRBD2 (5 bases each). From germline, CDR1 is LNHDA and CDR2 SQIVND (reference sequence). The CDR3 is made up of 12 amino acids. The V end was cut by 7 bases, the J end by 0 bases, with 7 bases between.

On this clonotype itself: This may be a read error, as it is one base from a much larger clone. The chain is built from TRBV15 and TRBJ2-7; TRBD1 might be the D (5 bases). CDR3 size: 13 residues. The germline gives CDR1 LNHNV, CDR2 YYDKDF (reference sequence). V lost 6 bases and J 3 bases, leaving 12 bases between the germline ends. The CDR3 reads CATRGHQVYEQYF. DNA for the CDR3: TGTGCCACCAGAGGACACCAGGTCTACGAGCAGTACTTC. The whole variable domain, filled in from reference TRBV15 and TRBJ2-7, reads DAMVIQNPRYQVTQFGKPVTLSCSQTLNHNVMYWYQQKSSQAPKLLFHYYDKDFNNEADTPDNFQSRRPNTSFCFLDIRSPGLGDTAMYLCATRGHQVYEQYFGPGTRLTVT.